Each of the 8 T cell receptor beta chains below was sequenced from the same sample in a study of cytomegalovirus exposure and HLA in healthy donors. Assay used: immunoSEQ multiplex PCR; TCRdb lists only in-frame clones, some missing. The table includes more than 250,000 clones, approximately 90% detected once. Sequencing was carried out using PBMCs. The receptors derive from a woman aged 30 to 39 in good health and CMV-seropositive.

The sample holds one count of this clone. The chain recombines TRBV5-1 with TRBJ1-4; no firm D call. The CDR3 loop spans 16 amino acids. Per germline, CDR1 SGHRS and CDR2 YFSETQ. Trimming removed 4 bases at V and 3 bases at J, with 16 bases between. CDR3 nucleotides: TGCGCCAGCAGCATCACATTCGGACGTTCTAATGAAAAACTGTTTTTT. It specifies CASSITFGRSNEKLFF.

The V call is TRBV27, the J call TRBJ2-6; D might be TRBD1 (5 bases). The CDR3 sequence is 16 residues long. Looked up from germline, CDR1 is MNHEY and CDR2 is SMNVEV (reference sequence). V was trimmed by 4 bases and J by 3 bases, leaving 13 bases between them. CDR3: CASSWQGFGGANVLTF. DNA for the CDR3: TGTGCCAGCAGTTGGCAGGGATTTGGTGGGGCCAACGTCCTGACTTTC.

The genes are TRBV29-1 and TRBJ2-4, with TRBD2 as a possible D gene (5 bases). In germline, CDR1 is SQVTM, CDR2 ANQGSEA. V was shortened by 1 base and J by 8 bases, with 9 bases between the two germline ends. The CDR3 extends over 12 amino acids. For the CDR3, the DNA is TGCAGCGTTGAAGCGGGGATTGACATTCAGTACTTC. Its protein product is CSVEAGIDIQYF.

CDR3 sequence (DNA): TGTGCCAAAGGAACTAGCGGCACGAGCAATGAGCAGTTCTTC. Protein product: CAKGTSGTSNEQFF. The chain recombines TRBV2 with TRBJ2-1; 8 bases align to TRBD2. The CDR3 extends over 14 amino acids. V was pared by 10 bases and J by 6 bases, with 11 bases of the junction left unmatched. The germline V gene encodes CDR1 SNHLY and CDR2 FYNNEI.

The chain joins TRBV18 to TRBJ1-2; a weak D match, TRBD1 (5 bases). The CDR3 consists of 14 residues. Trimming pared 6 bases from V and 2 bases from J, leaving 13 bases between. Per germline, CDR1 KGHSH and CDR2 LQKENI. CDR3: CASSQTRGNYGYTF. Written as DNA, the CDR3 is TGTGCCAGCTCGCAAACCCGGGGGAACTATGGCTACACCTTC. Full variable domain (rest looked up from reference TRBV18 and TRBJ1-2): NAGVMQNPRHLVRRRGQEARLRCSPMKGHSHVYWYRQLPEEGLKFMVYLQKENIIDESGMPKERFSAEFPKEGPSILRIQQVVRGDSAAYFCASSQTRGNYGYTFGSGTRLTVV.

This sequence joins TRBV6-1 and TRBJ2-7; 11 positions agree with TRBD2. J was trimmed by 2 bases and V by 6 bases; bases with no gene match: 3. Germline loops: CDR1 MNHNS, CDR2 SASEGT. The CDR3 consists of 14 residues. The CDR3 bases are TGTGCCAGCAGCCATAGCGGGGGGGCCTACGAGCAGTACTTC. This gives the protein CASSHSGGAYEQYF.

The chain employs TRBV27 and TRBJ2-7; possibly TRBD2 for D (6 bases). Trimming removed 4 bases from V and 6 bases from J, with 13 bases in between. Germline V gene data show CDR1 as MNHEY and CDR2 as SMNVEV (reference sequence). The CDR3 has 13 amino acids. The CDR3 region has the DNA TGTGCCAGCAGTTACGAGTCGGAGGGCGAGCAGTACTTC. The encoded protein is CASSYESEGEQYF.

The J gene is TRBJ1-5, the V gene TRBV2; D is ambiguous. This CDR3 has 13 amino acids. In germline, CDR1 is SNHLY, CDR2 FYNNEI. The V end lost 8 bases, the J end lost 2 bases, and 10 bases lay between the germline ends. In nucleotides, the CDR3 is TGTGCCAGCCGGCGGGATGGCAATCAGCCCCAGCATTTT. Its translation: CASRRDGNQPQHF.